A single sample gave rise to the 17 T cell receptor beta chains below, sequenced in a study of T-cell reconstitution after alpha-beta-depleted transplantation in children. TCRbeta library preparation incorporated unique molecular identifiers. TCRdb re-analysed the PCR reads in MiXCR, keeping a single row per CDR3 protein. The profile shows approximately 500,000 distinct CDR3 sequences, 27% of them singletons. Sequencing used PBMCs, obtained before TCRalphabeta/CD19-depleted stem cell transplant. Receptors were obtained from a boy less than two years old with Wiskott-Aldrich syndrome, due to receive a stem cell transplant.

The V gene is TRBV20-1, the J gene TRBJ1-4, with 9 bases fitting TRBD1. Germline CDR1 is DFQATT and CDR2 is SNEGSKA (reference sequence). The CDR3 spans 15 residues. The V and J ends lost 4 bases and 6 bases, in that order; junction bases with no gene match: 9. The CDR3 loop is CSATLDRGRDEKLFF. The CDR3 DNA sequence: TGCAGTGCTACCCTGGACAGGGGAAGAGATGAAAAACTGTTTTTT.

The chain employs TRBV19 and TRBJ2-1; 13 bases fit TRBD2. The V segment lost 3 bases and the J segment 0 bases; nucleotides outside the gene matches: 8. Germline V CDR1 and CDR2: LNHDA, SQIVND (reference sequence). The CDR3 covers 19 residues. The CDR3 DNA sequence: TGTGCCAGTAGTATCACTAGCGGGAGGGGTACAAGCTCCTACAATGAGCAGTTCTTC. Translating gives CASSITSGRGTSSYNEQFF.

The V and J genes are TRBV11-2 and TRBJ1-5, with no clear D. Germline V gene sequence: CDR1 SGHAT, CDR2 FQNNGV. This CDR3 is 13 amino acids long. V lost 3 bases and J lost 6, with 9 bases in between. The CDR3 DNA is TGTGCCAGCAGCTTCTCGAGTAGTCAGCCCCAGCATTTT. This translates into CASSFSSSQPQHF.

This chain connects TRBV20-1 to TRBJ1-5; the D is unclear. Germline values: CDR1 DFQATT, CDR2 SNEGSKA (reference sequence). The V and J ends lost 6 bases and 0 bases respectively, with 9 bases between them. This CDR3 spans 13 amino acids. The CDR3 reads CSAATVSNQPQHF. Here the CDR3 DNA reads TGCAGTGCCGCGACTGTTAGCAATCAGCCCCAGCATTTT.

The chain recombines TRBV6-2 or TRBV6-3 with TRBJ2-2; weak D call: TRBD2 (6 bases). Per the germline V gene, CDR1 is MNHEY and CDR2 is SVGEGT. V dropped 6 bases and J dropped 7 bases, with 18 bases sitting between them. The CDR3 covers 15 residues. The CDR3 here is CASRSSGSLGGELFF. In DNA form, the CDR3 reads TGTGCCAGCAGGAGCTCCGGGAGTTTAGGCGGGGAGCTGTTTTTT.

The chain carries TRBV9 and TRBJ2-7; 10 bases agree with TRBD1. Germline V gives CDR1 SGDLS, CDR2 YYNGEE. The length of the CDR3 is 15 residues. V lost 1 base, J lost 3 bases, and 4 bases stayed unmatched. In DNA form, the CDR3 reads TGTGCCAGCAGCGTATACTGGACAGGGGGCTACGAGCAGTACTTC. This gives the protein CASSVYWTGGYEQYF.

The V gene is TRBV20-1, the J gene TRBJ1-2, with TRBD1 matching 8 bases. Germline V gene lookup returns CDR1 DFQATT and CDR2 SNEGSKA (reference sequence). This CDR3 has 14 amino acids. Losses at the gene ends were 0 bases for V and 7 bases for J; bases not matched to a gene: 7. The CDR3 loop reads CSARDFRGRFGYTF. CDR3 sequence (DNA): TGCAGTGCTAGAGATTTCAGGGGGCGTTTTGGCTACACCTTC.

The sample holds a few counts of this clonotype. This chain uses TRBV20-1 with TRBJ1-2; D uncertain. This CDR3 is built from 12 residues. V lost 3 bases, J lost 5 bases, and 10 bases lay in between. CDR1 and CDR2 (germline): DFQATT, SNEGSKA (reference sequence). The chain's CDR3 is CSASSVHYGYTF. The CDR3 DNA follows: TGCAGTGCTAGCTCGGTACATTATGGCTACACCTTC.

V is TRBV3-1 and J is TRBJ2-1; D tentatively reads TRBD1 or TRBD2 (5 bases each). Between the trimmed V and J ends, which lost 1 base and 8 bases, there was a span of 9 bases. This CDR3 has 13 amino acids. CDR1 and CDR2 from the germline V gene are LGHDT and YNNKEL (reference sequence). Written as DNA, the CDR3 is TGTGCCAGCAGCCAAGTGGGGGTACATGAGCAGTTCTTC. The encoded protein is CASSQVGVHEQFF.

There are a few counts of this clonotype. The rearrangement joins TRBV4-1 to TRBJ2-7; unclear D gene. Trimming removed 1 base at V and 5 bases at J, with 12 bases between. The CDR3 is made up of 14 amino acids. Looked up from germline, CDR1 is MGHRA and CDR2 is YSYEKL. The CDR3 bases are TGCGCCAGCAGCCAAGGTCCCTCCAAAGACGAGCAGTACTTC. Its protein product is CASSQGPSKDEQYF.

This chain connects TRBV5-1 to TRBJ2-3; D gene uncertain. CDR1 is SGHRS, CDR2 YFSETQ, per germline. Between the trimmed V and J ends, which lost 3 bases and 0 bases, there was a span of 14 bases. CDR3 length equals 16 residues. The CDR3 protein is CASSSFVERSTDTQYF. For the CDR3, the DNA is TGCGCCAGCAGCTCCTTTGTTGAGCGAAGCACAGATACGCAGTATTTT.

This clonotype turned up a few times. The chain joins TRBV7-2 to TRBJ2-3; 9 bases are shared with TRBD1. CDR3 length: 12 residues. V gave up 4 bases and J gave up 9 bases; unmatched junction bases: 2. From germline, CDR1 is SGHTA and CDR2 FQGNSA. CDR3 sequence (DNA): TGTGCCAGCAGCTGGGGACAGGGAACGCAGTATTTT. It encodes CASSWGQGTQYF.

This chain joins TRBV10-1 and TRBJ2-7, with D maybe TRBD2 (6 bases). Trimming left V 3 bases short and J 0 bases short, with 18 bases between. In germline, CDR1 is WNHNN, CDR2 SYGVQD (reference sequence). CDR3 length: 17 residues. The DNA of the CDR3 is TGCGCCAGCAGTGACCAAACAAAGGGACTGGCCTCCTACGAGCAGTACTTC. Protein sequence: CASSDQTKGLASYEQYF.

This chain connects TRBV12-3 or TRBV12-4 to TRBJ1-5, with 8 nucleotides matching TRBD1. V lost 5 bases and J lost 2; bases outside the gene matches: 5. The CDR3 sequence is 15 residues long. The DNA of the CDR3 is TGTGCCAGCAGTCCCACAGGGGGACGCAATCAGCCCCAGCATTTT. Translated, it gives CASSPTGGRNQPQHF.

This chain joins TRBV9 and TRBJ2-2, with D possibly being TRBD1 (6 bases). Germline V gene lookup returns CDR1 SGDLS and CDR2 YYNGEE. The V end was cut by 0 bases, the J end by 2 bases, with 17 bases between. The CDR3 runs to 18 residues. The CDR3 coding sequence is TGTGCCAGCAGCGTAGGCAAATTAAGGGACAACAACACCGGGGAGCTGTTTTTT. This gives the protein CASSVGKLRDNNTGELFF. The full variable domain, in which reference TRBV9 and TRBJ2-2 provide the parts outside the CDR3, is DSGVTQTPKHLITATGQRVTLRCSPRSGDLSVYWYQQSLDQGLQFLIQYYNGEERAKGNILERFSAQQFPDLHSELNLSSLELGDSALYFCASSVGKLRDNNTGELFFGEGSRLTVL.

The chain carries TRBV20-1 and TRBJ2-7; TRBD2 might be the D (6 bases). The CDR3 has 14 amino acids. The germline V gene has CDR1 DFQATT and CDR2 SNEGSKA (reference sequence). Trimming left V 3 bases short and J 2 bases short, with 14 bases between. The CDR3 DNA reads as TGCAGTGCTAGCCCGATAGCGGAGACCTACGAGCAGTACTTC. Protein product: CSASPIAETYEQYF.

The chain is built from TRBV20-1 and TRBJ1-6; D unresolved. Trimming shortened V by 2 bases and J by 4 bases, and 12 bases separated the two germline ends. The length of the CDR3 is 15 residues. The V gene's germline CDR1 is DFQATT and CDR2 SNEGSKA (reference sequence). CDR3 nucleotide sequence: TGCAGTGCTAGACCCCCCGGGAGGTATAATTCACCCCTCCACTTT. This codes for CSARPPGRYNSPLHF.